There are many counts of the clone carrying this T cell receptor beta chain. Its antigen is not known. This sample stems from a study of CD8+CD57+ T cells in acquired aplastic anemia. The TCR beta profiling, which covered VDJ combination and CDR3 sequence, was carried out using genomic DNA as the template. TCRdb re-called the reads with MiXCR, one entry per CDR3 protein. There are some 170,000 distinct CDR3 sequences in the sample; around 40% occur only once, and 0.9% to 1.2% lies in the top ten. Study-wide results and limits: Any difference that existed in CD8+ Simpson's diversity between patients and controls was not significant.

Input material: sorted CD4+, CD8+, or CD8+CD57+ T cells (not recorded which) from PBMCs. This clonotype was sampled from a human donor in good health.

The CDR3: CASSARAFSGNTIYF. CDR3 DNA: TGTGCCAGCAGTGCCAGGGCCTTCTCTGGAAACACCATATATTTT. The chain joins TRBV7-2 to TRBJ1-3; TRBD1 might be the D (5 bases). The CDR3 length is 15 residues. The V and J ends lost 6 bases and 0 bases respectively, with 12 bases between them. Germline V gene data show CDR1 as SGHTA and CDR2 as FQGNSA.